Below, 28 T cell receptor beta chains from the same sample are listed, as sequenced in a study of T cells after yellow fever vaccination. From the 5' RACE reads, TCRdb called clonotypes with MiXCR, one entry per CDR3 protein. In the table there are 400,000 or so distinct CDR3 sequences, roughly 10% of which are singletons. This sample comprised PBMCs, obtained on the day of the first yellow fever vaccination. These receptors were taken from a man in his late teens or twenties who received the YFV17D yellow fever vaccine.

J is TRBJ2-7 and V is TRBV20-1; D may be TRBD1 or TRBD2 (5 bases each). The V gene's germline CDR1 is DFQATT and CDR2 SNEGSKA (reference sequence). The CDR3 contains 14 residues. Deletions cut 1 base from V and 2 bases from J, with 12 bases between. The CDR3 DNA sequence: TGCAGTGCTAGAGCCCCCCGGGGCCCCTACGAGCAGTACTTC. Its translation: CSARAPRGPYEQYF.

This clonotype was picked up many times. The V and J genes are TRBV24-1 and TRBJ1-1, with D perhaps TRBD1 (6 bases). The V end lost 5 bases, the J end lost 10 bases, and 13 bases lay between the germline ends. The CDR3 has 12 residues. Germline values: CDR1 KGHDR, CDR2 SFDVKD. Here the CDR3 DNA reads TGTGCCACCAGTGGATCCGGGGGCACAGCTTTCTTT. Translated, it gives CATSGSGGTAFF.

The chain couples TRBV3-1 to TRBJ2-5, with 10 bases identical to TRBD2. Germline loops: CDR1 LGHDT, CDR2 YNNKEL (reference sequence). The CDR3 spans 16 residues. The junction had 12 bases not matched to a gene; V was cut back by 6 bases and J by 5 bases. CDR3 sequence: CASSRTAGGPEETQYF. The CDR3 nucleotides read TGTGCCAGCAGTCGCACAGCGGGGGGGCCAGAGGAGACCCAGTACTTC.

The sample holds a few counts of this clonotype. The chain uses TRBV6-1 and TRBJ1-2; D is possibly TRBD1 (5 bases). Per germline, CDR1 MNHNS and CDR2 SASEGT. V shed 5 bases and J shed 6 bases, with 16 bases lying between them. This CDR3 has 14 amino acids. DNA of the CDR3: TGTGCCAGCAGTCCACCCCTTAGACAGAATGGCTACACCTTC. Its protein product is CASSPPLRQNGYTF.

The chain has TRBV6-2 or TRBV6-3 and TRBJ1-5; D unresolved. Germline values: CDR1 MNHEY, CDR2 SVGEGT. V was pared by 7 bases and J by 6 bases, with 13 bases between. CDR3 length: 13 residues. In DNA, the CDR3 is TGTGCCAGCAAGGCAGGAGATGGTCAGCCCCAGCATTTT. Protein product: CASKAGDGQPQHF.

The genes are TRBV5-1 and TRBJ2-5; weak D call: TRBD2 (6 bases). This CDR3 is 15 amino acids long. Germline CDR1 and CDR2: SGHRS and YFSETQ. Trimming pared 6 bases from V and 4 bases from J, leaving 19 bases between. The CDR3 nucleotides are TGCGCCAGCACAAGGTTCCTAACCGGGGGAGAGACCCAGTACTTC. It codes for CASTRFLTGGETQYF. The variable domain in full, completed from reference TRBV5-1 and TRBJ2-5, reads KAGVTQTPRYLIKTRGQQVTLSCSPISGHRSVSWYQQTPGQGLQFLFEYFSETQRNKGNFPGRFSGRQFSNSRSEMNVSTLELGDSALYLCASTRFLTGGETQYFGPGTRLLVL.

This clonotype has only a few counts. The chain employs TRBV20-1 and TRBJ2-1, with D hard to call. CDR1 DFQATT and CDR2 SNEGSKA come from the germline V gene (reference sequence). With 0 bases removed from V and 14 bases from J, the gap between germline ends came to 11 bases. This CDR3 contains 11 residues. CDR3 DNA: TGCAGTGCTAGAGATTCGGCATTTGAGTTCTTC. This sequence encodes CSARDSAFEFF.

The chain has TRBV5-5 and TRBJ2-1; D not certain. Germline V gene lookup returns CDR1 SGHKS and CDR2 YYEKEE (reference sequence). Trimming cost V 0 bases and J 10 bases, with 11 bases left between them. The CDR3 has 13 residues. The CDR3 region has the DNA TGTGCCAGCAGCTTGGTTACCACTCCAGAGCAGTTCTTC. It specifies CASSLVTTPEQFF.

Many counts were recorded for this clonotype. The CDR3 reads CASSPGQGTYNEQFF. In DNA form, the CDR3 reads TGCGCCAGCAGCCCGGGACAGGGAACCTACAATGAGCAGTTCTTC. This rearrangement joins TRBV23-1 to TRBJ2-1; TRBD1 matches at 9 bases. TRBV23-1 is marked as an open reading frame, function uncertain. After removal of 6 bases from V and 2 bases from J, the junction contained 5 bases not matched to a gene. The CDR3 covers 15 residues.

A few counts support this clonotype. This chain joins TRBV9 and TRBJ2-2; D remains ambiguous. The V and J ends lost 1 base and 4 bases respectively, with 5 bases between them. Germline assignment: CDR1 SGDLS and CDR2 YYNGEE. The CDR3 spans 13 residues. The CDR3 here is CASSVWVTGELFF. The DNA of the CDR3 is TGTGCCAGCAGCGTATGGGTCACCGGGGAGCTGTTTTTT.

This clonotype has only a few counts. The J gene is TRBJ1-5, the V gene TRBV7-2; TRBD1 is a possible D gene (5 bases). The germline gives CDR1 SGHTA, CDR2 FQGNSA. Trimming removed 5 bases from V and 9 bases from J, with 17 bases in between. The CDR3 consists of 14 residues. In DNA form, the CDR3 reads TGTGCCAGCAGCCGGGCCGGAGGGGCTATGCCCCAGCATTTT. Amino acid sequence: CASSRAGGAMPQHF.

This clonotype has only a few counts. This chain uses TRBV6-2 or TRBV6-3 with TRBJ2-2; 9 nucleotides align to TRBD1. Trimming took 9 bases from V and 6 from J; bases not matched to a gene: 11. Germline loops: CDR1 MNHEY, CDR2 SVGEGT. There are 15 residues in the CDR3. DNA for the CDR3: TGTGCCAGTGAGCCCGGGACAGGGATATCCGGGGAGCTGTTTTTT. Translated, it gives CASEPGTGISGELFF.

V gene TRBV27 combines with J gene TRBJ1-5; D uncertain. Germline lookup yields CDR1 MNHEY and CDR2 SMNVEV (reference sequence). Deletions cut 5 bases from V and 0 bases from J, with 14 bases between. The CDR3 loop spans 16 amino acids. The CDR3 region has the DNA TGTGCCAGCAGTACCAACAGAGCTGGTAGCAATCAGCCCCAGCATTTT. Its protein is CASSTNRAGSNQPQHF.

The V and J genes are TRBV4-3 and TRBJ1-1, with D unresolved. Per germline, CDR1 LGHNA and CDR2 YSLEER. Trimming shortened V by 5 bases and J by 4 bases, and 14 bases separated the two germline ends. CDR3 length equals 14 residues. CDR3 in DNA: TGCGCCAGCAGCGCCCGGCGCGGTGGCACTGAAGCTTTCTTT. Its protein product is CASSARRGGTEAFF.

This clonotype occurred a few times. V usage is TRBV20-1 and J usage is TRBJ2-5; 11 bases fit TRBD2. This CDR3 spans 15 amino acids. The J segment lost 1 base and the V segment lost 6 bases, leaving 7 bases of the junction unmatched. Germline CDR1 is DFQATT and CDR2 is SNEGSKA (reference sequence). CDR3: CSARLAGGGQETQYF. Here the CDR3 DNA reads TGCAGTGCAAGGCTAGCGGGGGGAGGCCAAGAGACCCAGTACTTC.

V usage is TRBV9 and J usage is TRBJ1-1, with D hard to call. V dropped 0 bases and J dropped 1 base, with 7 bases sitting between them. Germline CDR1 SGDLS, CDR2 YYNGEE. The length of the CDR3 is 14 residues. The CDR3 loop is CASSVGEKNTEAFF. CDR3 nucleotide sequence: TGTGCCAGCAGCGTAGGGGAGAAGAACACTGAAGCTTTCTTT.

V gene TRBV20-1 combines with J gene TRBJ1-4; D gene ambiguous. Germline CDR1 and CDR2: DFQATT and SNEGSKA (reference sequence). The V end was cut by 6 bases, the J end by 7 bases, with 9 bases between. The CDR3 contains 11 residues. CDR3 residues: CSALHSEKLFF. The CDR3 DNA is TGCAGTGCGCTACACAGTGAAAAACTGTTTTTT.

Only a few counts were recorded for this clonotype. The junction does not match germline at one end; this may be a read error. The rearrangement uses TRBV5-1 and TRBJ1-1; no clear D gene. The germline CDR1 and CDR2 sequences are SGHRS and YFSETQ. The length of the CDR3 is 12 residues. The DNA for the CDR3 is TGCGCCAGCAGCTTGAATTTCGGCGATAGAGCCTTT. Its translation: CASSLNFGDRAF.

The chain recombines TRBV20-1 with TRBJ2-5; D possibly uses TRBD1 or TRBD2 (6 bases each). In germline, CDR1 is DFQATT, CDR2 SNEGSKA (reference sequence). V shed 1 base and J shed 3 bases, with 15 bases lying between them. This CDR3 contains 15 residues. This chain's CDR3 is CSARVGGTTKETQYF. The CDR3 bases are TGCAGTGCTAGAGTAGGGGGGACGACAAAAGAGACCCAGTACTTC.

The CDR3 loop is CASSTGTSPAETQYF. CDR3 in DNA: TGTGCCAGCAGCACCGGGACGAGCCCTGCGGAGACCCAGTACTTC. The chain carries TRBV7-8 and TRBJ2-5, with D perhaps assigned TRBD1 or TRBD2 (5 bases each). The CDR3 contains 15 residues. CDR1 SGHVS and CDR2 FQNEAQ come from the germline V gene. Trimming took off 5 bases at V and 5 bases at J, with 18 bases between the two ends. Drawing the rest from reference TRBV7-8 and TRBJ2-5, the complete variable domain is GAGVSQSPRYKVAKRGQDVALRCDPISGHVSLFWYQQALGQGPEFLTYFQNEAQLDKSGLPSDRFFAERPEGSVSTLKIQRTQQEDSAVYLCASSTGTSPAETQYFGPGTRLLVL.

A few counts support this clonotype. The rearrangement links TRBV19 to TRBJ1-2; D is possibly TRBD1 (6 bases). Germline CDR1 LNHDA, CDR2 SQIVND (reference sequence). This CDR3 has 18 amino acids. V was trimmed by 7 bases and J by 1 base, leaving 25 bases between them. The CDR3 spells CASNVYPEAAGDNYGYTF. CDR3 coding DNA: TGTGCCAGTAACGTATATCCGGAGGCAGCAGGGGATAACTATGGCTACACCTTC.

In its sample, this clonotype was seen a few times. The rearrangement uses TRBV10-3 and TRBJ2-3; possible D gene TRBD2, 5 bases. CDR1 is ENHRY, CDR2 SYGVKD, per germline. The CDR3 is 13 amino acids. Deletions cut 5 bases from V and 4 bases from J, with 10 bases between. CDR3 amino acids: CAISLAGADTQYF. The CDR3 nucleotides are TGTGCCATCAGTTTAGCCGGGGCAGATACGCAGTATTTT.

DNA of the CDR3: TGTGCCAGCAGACCGGACAGTTTCAACACTGAAGCTTTCTTT. Its translation is CASRPDSFNTEAFF. The V and J genes are TRBV5-4 and TRBJ1-1, with D possibly TRBD1 on 6 matching bases. With 5 bases removed from V and 2 bases from J, the gap between germline ends came to 13 bases. The CDR3 totals 14 residues. Germline-derived CDR1 and CDR2 are SGHNT and YYREEE (reference sequence).

Ten or more counts support this clonotype. The rearrangement joins TRBV7-2 to TRBJ2-1; no clear D. The ends were cut back, 1 base at V and 9 bases at J, with 13 bases in the middle. The length of the CDR3 is 14 residues. Germline V gives CDR1 SGHTA, CDR2 FQGNSA. The CDR3 region is CASSLGNGRGEQFF. CDR3 DNA sequence: TGTGCCAGCAGCTTAGGTAACGGAAGAGGTGAGCAGTTCTTC.

The rearrangement uses TRBV19 and TRBJ2-1; TRBD1 agrees at 10 bases. J gave up 8 bases and V 4 bases, and 2 bases lay outside the gene matches. There are 13 residues in the CDR3. CDR1 is LNHDA, CDR2 SQIVND, per germline (reference sequence). CDR3 nucleotides: TGTGCCAGTAGTAGACAGGGGGCGGATGAGCAGTTCTTC. The encoded protein is CASSRQGADEQFF.

This chain uses TRBV6-1 with TRBJ1-5; 11 bases match TRBD1. Losses at the gene ends were 5 bases for V and 5 bases for J; bases not matched to a gene: 5. The CDR3 runs to 15 residues. Germline-derived CDR1 and CDR2 are MNHNS and SASEGT. This CDR3 reads CASSPGQGADQPQHF. CDR3 DNA sequence: TGTGCCAGCAGTCCTGGACAGGGGGCCGATCAGCCCCAGCATTTT.

This clonotype came up a few times. The chain couples TRBV4-3 to TRBJ2-6; 7 positions match TRBD2. Unmatched junction bases numbered 8, after V lost 2 bases and J lost 1 base. CDR1 and CDR2 (germline): LGHNA, YSLEER. The CDR3 consists of 18 residues. The CDR3 DNA reads TGCGCCAGCAGCCAAAGACAGAGCGGGGCTTCTGGGGCCAACGTCCTGACTTTC. Its protein product is CASSQRQSGASGANVLTF.

The chain combines TRBV20-1 with TRBJ2-1; TRBD2 matches 8 bases. Germline CDR1 and CDR2: DFQATT and SNEGSKA (reference sequence). V lost 2 bases and J lost 4; bases outside the gene matches: 4. This CDR3 comprises 14 residues. The CDR3 sequence: CSARIPSGYNEQFF. CDR3 DNA sequence: TGCAGTGCTAGAATCCCTAGCGGGTACAATGAGCAGTTCTTC.